The rows below give T cell receptor beta chains drawn from one sample of a study of blood T cells in healthy people across ages. TCRdb processed the 5' RACE reads anew with MiXCR; each CDR3 protein has one entry. The table lists 1.8 million or so distinct CDR3 sequences, roughly two fifths of them singletons, with 20% to 25% in the top ten. The sample taken for sequencing was blood. These receptors came from a human donor in good health. The CDR3 runs from the conserved cysteine through the conserved F or W. A D gene is named only where the DNA matches it firmly. Only part of the rows carry a size: once, few, many, or a class if the clone is expanded.

>TRBV4-1|TRBJ1-3|-|-
CASSQDYGVGNTIYF
TGCGCCAGCAGCCAAGATTACGGAGTTGGAAACACCATATATTTT
>TRBV7-6|TRBJ2-5|-|few
CASSSQPIATQYF
TGTGCCAGCAGCTCGCAACCTATAGCCACACAGTACTTC
>TRBV29-1|TRBJ1-1|-|-
CNVSGQQEAFF
TGCAACGTTTCCGGACAACAGGAAGCTTTCTTT
>TRBV4-3|TRBJ2-3|-|-
CASSQEFGFTDTQYF
TGCGCCAGCAGCCAAGAGTTTGGCTTTACAGATACGCAGTATTTT
>TRBV11-1|TRBJ2-7|-|many
CASSLRQNYEQYF
TGTGCCAGCAGCTTAAGGCAGAACTACGAGCAGTACTTC
>TRBV4-3|TRBJ2-5|-|few
CASSQDARGQETQYF
TGCGCCAGCAGCCAAGATGCTAGGGGGCAAGAGACCCAGTACTTC
>TRBV20-1|TRBJ1-1|TRBD1|-
CSARGGQGGGKTEAFF
TGCAGTGCTAGGGGGGGACAGGGGGGCGGGAAGACTGAAGCTTTCTTT
>TRBV13|TRBJ2-1|TRBD1|-
CASSPQSDRGTYNEQFF
TGTGCCAGCAGCCCACAATCTGACAGGGGGACCTACAATGAGCAGTTCTTC
>TRBV20-1|TRBJ2-3|-|-
CSAGQGSDTQYF
TGCAGTGCTGGGCAGGGGTCAGATACGCAGTATTTT
>TRBV12-3/TRBV12-4|TRBJ2-3|-|-
CASSPGRRRTDTQYF
TGTGCCAGCAGTCCGGGACGGCGTCGCACAGATACGCAGTATTTT
>TRBV5-6|TRBJ2-7|-|-
CASSPVWASYEQYF
TGTGCCAGCAGCCCCGTTTGGGCCTCCTACGAGCAGTACTTC
>TRBV4-1|TRBJ2-7|-|few
CASSQVGGILDEQYF
TGCGCCAGCAGCCAAGTTGGAGGGATTCTCGACGAGCAGTACTTC
>TRBV6-2/TRBV6-3|TRBJ2-1|TRBD2|few
CASSSWGGDNEQFF
TGTGCCAGCAGCTCTTGGGGGGGAGACAATGAGCAGTTCTTC
>TRBV5-5|TRBJ2-5|-|few
CASSSRPISKETQYF
TGTGCCAGCAGCTCTAGACCCATAAGTAAAGAGACCCAGTACTTC
>TRBV5-1|TRBJ1-5|-|-
CASSLFDQDQPQHF
TGCGCCAGCAGCTTATTTGACCAAGATCAGCCCCAGCATTTT
>TRBV10-3|TRBJ1-2|-|few
CAISVLGDGYTF
TGTGCCATCAGTGTGCTCGGGGATGGCTACACCTTC
>TRBV5-1|TRBJ2-7|-|-
CASSPVGPTYEQYF
TGCGCCAGCAGCCCGGTTGGCCCAACCTACGAGCAGTACTTC
>TRBV9|TRBJ2-4|-|many
CASSERGGGALAKNIQYF
TGTGCCAGCAGCGAAAGGGGGGGGGGCGCCCTGGCCAAAAACATTCAGTACTTC
>TRBV29-1|TRBJ2-5|-|-
CSVEGGKTQYF
TGCAGCGTTGAGGGCGGGAAGACCCAGTACTTC
>TRBV4-1|TRBJ2-1|TRBD2|-
CASSQVKAGGRGEQFF
TGCGCCAGCAGCCAAGTAAAAGCGGGGGGCCGGGGTGAGCAGTTCTTC
>TRBV5-1|TRBJ1-1|-|-
CASSLSGTGFEAFF
TGCGCCAGCAGCTTGTCGGGTACAGGGTTTGAAGCTTTCTTT
>TRBV4-3|TRBJ1-2|-|few
CASSQEGLTYGYTF
TGCGCCAGCAGCCAAGAGGGACTGACCTATGGCTACACCTTC
>TRBV2|TRBJ1-1|-|-
CASSVPSPEAFF
TGTGCCAGCAGCGTCCCGTCCCCGGAGGCTTTCTTT
>TRBV10-3|TRBJ2-3|-|-
CAISTAGSSAGTDTQYF
TGTGCCATCAGTACCGCAGGTTCCAGTGCAGGGACGGATACGCAGTATTTT
>TRBV21-1|TRBJ1-1|-|-
CASSKAGSRGNTEAFF
TGTGCCAGCAGCAAAGCGGGGTCCAGGGGGAACACTGAAGCTTTCTTT
>TRBV5-6|TRBJ1-5|-|few
CASSHRQLNQPQHF
TGTGCCAGCAGCCATAGACAGCTCAATCAGCCCCAGCATTTT
>TRBV6-5|TRBJ1-1|-|-
CASSNNRYNTEAFF
TGTGCCAGCAGCAACAACAGGTATAACACTGAAGCTTTCTTT
>TRBV28|TRBJ2-1|-|few
CASNSRFGSGDGNEQFF
TGTGCCAGCAATTCCCGATTCGGGTCAGGGGATGGGAATGAGCAGTTCTTC
>TRBV2|TRBJ2-3|-|few
CASRAGLPSQYF
TGTGCCAGCAGGGCGGGACTCCCCTCGCAGTATTTT
>TRBV11-2|TRBJ2-1|-|few
CASSLGGRGPYNEQFF
TGTGCCAGCAGCTTAGGAGGGCGGGGGCCCTACAATGAGCAGTTCTTC
>TRBV20-1|TRBJ1-1|TRBD1|-
CSAPAGTGFNTEAFF
TGCAGTGCCCCCGCCGGGACAGGGTTTAACACTGAAGCTTTCTTT
>TRBV7-3|TRBJ1-1|-|-
CASSPSRGAEGTEAFF
TGTGCCAGCAGCCCGTCACGGGGGGCAGAAGGCACTGAAGCTTTCTTT
>TRBV10-3|TRBJ2-1|TRBD2|few
CAISEGTTINEQFF
TGTGCCATCAGTGAGGGGACTACAATCAATGAGCAGTTCTTC
>TRBV18|TRBJ2-7|-|-
CASSPTGDSSYEQYF
TGTGCCAGCTCGCCGACAGGAGATAGCTCCTACGAGCAGTACTTC
>TRBV7-9|TRBJ2-6|-|-
CASSPSSVLTF
TGTGCCAGCAGCCCCTCGTCCGTCCTGACTTTC
>TRBV27|TRBJ2-7|-|-
CASSLSAGSYEQYF
TGTGCCAGCAGTTTATCCGCAGGGTCCTACGAGCAGTACTTC
>TRBV4-2|TRBJ1-2|-|-
CASSQGTFYGYTF
TGTGCCAGCAGCCAAGGGACTTTCTATGGCTACACCTTC
>TRBV14|TRBJ1-5|-|once
CASSQWGGDQPQHF
TGTGCCAGCAGCCAATGGGGGGGGGATCAGCCCCAGCATTTT